Presented here are 7 T cell receptor beta chains from one specimen sequenced in a study of cytomegalovirus exposure and HLA in healthy donors. 13 Jbeta primers and 60 Vbeta primers were used for the PCR. Measured with immunoSEQ multiplex PCR; TCRdb has only the in-frame clones, and not every one. The profile shows under 200,000 clones, more than 60% of them singletons. The sequenced material came from PBMCs. The source of these receptors is a man aged 40-49 years in good health and CMV-seronegative.

This chain joins TRBV18 and TRBJ2-5; possible D gene TRBD2, 5 bases. V was clipped by 2 bases and J by 5 bases, with 12 bases between them. The germline CDR1 and CDR2 sequences are KGHSH and LQKENI. The CDR3 contains 14 residues. CDR3 in DNA: TGTGCCAGCTCACCAACTGGAGGTCTGGAGACCCAGTACTTC. Protein product: CASSPTGGLETQYF.

The chain recombines TRBV30 with TRBJ1-2, with 7 bases aligning to TRBD1. Trimming cost V 2 bases and J 6 bases; bases outside gene matches: 6. The CDR3 loop spans 13 amino acids. The V gene's germline CDR1 is GTSNPN and CDR2 SVGIG (reference sequence). The CDR3 DNA reads as TGTGCCTGGAGTTCCGACAGGGACCATGGCTACACCTTC. This encodes CAWSSDRDHGYTF.

This chain links TRBV15 with TRBJ2-4, with 9 positions matching TRBD1. Per the germline V gene, CDR1 is LNHNV and CDR2 is YYDKDF (reference sequence). V was clipped by 3 bases and J by 8 bases; unmatched bases: 2. The CDR3 consists of 13 residues. This chain's CDR3 is CATSRDRGDIQYF. The DNA for the CDR3 is TGTGCCACCAGCAGGGACAGGGGAGACATTCAGTACTTC.

V usage is TRBV7-9 and J usage is TRBJ2-7; D might be TRBD1 (7 bases). Trimming removed 11 bases at V and 2 bases at J, with 19 bases between. Germline loops: CDR1 SEHNR, CDR2 FQNEAQ (reference sequence). This CDR3 has 14 residues. The DNA for the CDR3 is TGTGCCGCGGGACGGGACAGCCAAACCTACGAGCAGTACTTC. Protein product: CAAGRDSQTYEQYF.

The chain is built from TRBV30 and TRBJ1-1; 10 nucleotides match TRBD1. Germline assignment: CDR1 GTSNPN and CDR2 SVGIG (reference sequence). Trimming cost V 5 bases and J 3 bases; bases outside gene matches: 0. There are 12 residues in the CDR3. CDR3 protein: CAWGQGDTEAFF. The CDR3 DNA sequence: TGTGCCTGGGGACAGGGGGACACTGAAGCTTTCTTT. Full variable domain (remainder filled in from reference TRBV30 and TRBJ1-1): SQTIHQWPATLVQPVGSPLSLECTVEGTSNPNLYWYRQAAGRGLQLLFYSVGIGQISSEVPQNLSASRPQDRQFILSSKKLLLSDSGFYLCAWGQGDTEAFFGQGTRLTVV.

The count of this clone is one. V gene TRBV28 combines with J gene TRBJ1-1, with D possibly TRBD1 on 6 matching bases. Trimming removed 6 bases from V and 1 base from J, with 9 bases in between. Germline V lookup: CDR1 MDHEN, CDR2 SYDVKM. The CDR3 length is 13 residues. CDR3 protein: CASSKGGNTEAFF. CDR3 sequence (DNA): TGTGCCAGCAGCAAAGGGGGGAACACTGAAGCTTTCTTT.

The chain links TRBV7-3 to TRBJ1-6; possibly TRBD1 for D (5 bases). V was trimmed by 3 bases and J by 7 bases, leaving 10 bases between them. Germline V gives CDR1 SGHTA, CDR2 FQGTGA. The CDR3 extends over 14 amino acids. CDR3 protein: CASSFGGLNSPLHF. The DNA of the CDR3 is TGTGCCAGCAGCTTTGGGGGACTCAATTCACCCCTCCACTTT.